A single TCR beta chain is shown here with its context. Sequencing was performed with immunoSEQ multiplex PCR; in TCRdb, only in-frame clones are kept and a portion is missing. The data contain under 600,000 clones, roughly 98% of them singletons. This sample stems from a study of shared clonotypes between healthy human individuals. Study-level background: Aged 18 to 49, the donors were a couple of women and a few men.

Germline CDR1 and CDR2: SGHAT and FQNNGV. Trimming shortened V by 6 bases and J by 5 bases, and 16 bases separated the two germline ends. This CDR3 has 14 amino acids. CD45RO-negative cells were positively selected for CCR7, leaving out terminally differentiated effector memory CD45RA+ cells. All donors were Caucasian adults living in Nashville, Tennessee. Sequencing was performed on naive CD8+ T cells sorted from blood. This TCR came from a man younger than 45 in good health. The chain uses TRBV11-2 and TRBJ1-1; no reliable D call. The CDR3 loop is CASRATEPITEAFF. CDR3 in DNA: TGTGCCAGCAGGGCGACGGAGCCTATTACTGAAGCTTTCTTT.